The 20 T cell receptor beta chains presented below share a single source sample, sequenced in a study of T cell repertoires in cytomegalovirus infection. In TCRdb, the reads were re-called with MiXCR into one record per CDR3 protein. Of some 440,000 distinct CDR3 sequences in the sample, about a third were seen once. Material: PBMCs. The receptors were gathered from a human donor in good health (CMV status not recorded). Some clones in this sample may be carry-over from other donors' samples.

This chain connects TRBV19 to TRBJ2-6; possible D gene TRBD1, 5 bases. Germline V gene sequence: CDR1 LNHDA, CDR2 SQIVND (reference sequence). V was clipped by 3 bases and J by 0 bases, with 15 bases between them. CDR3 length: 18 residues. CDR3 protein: CASSIKGPTYSGANVLTF. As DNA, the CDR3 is TGTGCCAGTAGTATTAAGGGGCCCACATACTCTGGGGCCAACGTCCTGACTTTC.

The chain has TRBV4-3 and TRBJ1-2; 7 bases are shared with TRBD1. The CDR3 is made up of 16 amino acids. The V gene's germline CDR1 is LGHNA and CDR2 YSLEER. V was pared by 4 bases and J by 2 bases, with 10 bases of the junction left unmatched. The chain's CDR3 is CASSLKRWGQNYGYTF. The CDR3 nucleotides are TGCGCCAGCAGCCTCAAGAGGTGGGGACAGAACTATGGCTACACCTTC.

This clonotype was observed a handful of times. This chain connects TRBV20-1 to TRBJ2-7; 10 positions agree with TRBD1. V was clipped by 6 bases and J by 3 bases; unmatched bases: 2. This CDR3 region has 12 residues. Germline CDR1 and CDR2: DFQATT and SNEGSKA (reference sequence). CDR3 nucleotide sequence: TGCAGTGCGTGGGACAGGGGCTACGAGCAGTACTTC. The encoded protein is CSAWDRGYEQYF.

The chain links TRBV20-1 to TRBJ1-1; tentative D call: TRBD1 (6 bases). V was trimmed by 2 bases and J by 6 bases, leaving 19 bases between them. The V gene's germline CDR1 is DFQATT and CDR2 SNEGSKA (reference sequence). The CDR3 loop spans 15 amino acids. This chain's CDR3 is CSARTGKIYGAEAFF. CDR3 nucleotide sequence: TGCAGTGCTAGAACAGGGAAGATCTATGGCGCTGAAGCTTTCTTT.

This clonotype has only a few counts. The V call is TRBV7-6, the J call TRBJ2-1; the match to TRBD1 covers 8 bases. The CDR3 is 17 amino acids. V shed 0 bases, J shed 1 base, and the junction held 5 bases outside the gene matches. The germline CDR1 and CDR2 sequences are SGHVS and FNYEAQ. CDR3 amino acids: CASSLAARGLSYNEQFF. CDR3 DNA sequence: TGTGCCAGCAGCTTAGCGGCCAGGGGGCTTTCCTACAATGAGCAGTTCTTC.

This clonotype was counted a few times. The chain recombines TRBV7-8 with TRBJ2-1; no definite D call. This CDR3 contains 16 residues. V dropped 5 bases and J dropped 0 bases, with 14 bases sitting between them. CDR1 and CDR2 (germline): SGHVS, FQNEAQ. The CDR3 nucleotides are TGTGCCAGCAGCGACGCCTCTCGGAGCTCCTACAATGAGCAGTTCTTC. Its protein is CASSDASRSSYNEQFF.

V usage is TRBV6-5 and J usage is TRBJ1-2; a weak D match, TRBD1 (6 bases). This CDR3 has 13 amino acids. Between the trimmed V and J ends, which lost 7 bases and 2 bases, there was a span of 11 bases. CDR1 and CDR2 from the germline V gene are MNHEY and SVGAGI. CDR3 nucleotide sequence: TGTGCCAGCACCTCCGGGACAAACTATGGCTACACCTTC. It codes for CASTSGTNYGYTF.

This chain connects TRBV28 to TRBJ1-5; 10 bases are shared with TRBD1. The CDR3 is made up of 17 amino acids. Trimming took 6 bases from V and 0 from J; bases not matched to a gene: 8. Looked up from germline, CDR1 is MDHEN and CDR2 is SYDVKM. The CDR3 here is CASSPLGQGDSNQPQHF. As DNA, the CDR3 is TGTGCCAGCAGCCCTCTCGGACAGGGGGATAGCAATCAGCCCCAGCATTTT.

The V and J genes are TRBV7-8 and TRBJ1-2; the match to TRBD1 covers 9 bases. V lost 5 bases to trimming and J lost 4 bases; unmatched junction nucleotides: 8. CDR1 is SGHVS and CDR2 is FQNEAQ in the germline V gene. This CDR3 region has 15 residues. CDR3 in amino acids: CASSPSGTGPYGYTF. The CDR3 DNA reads TGTGCCAGCAGCCCATCCGGGACAGGGCCCTATGGCTACACCTTC.

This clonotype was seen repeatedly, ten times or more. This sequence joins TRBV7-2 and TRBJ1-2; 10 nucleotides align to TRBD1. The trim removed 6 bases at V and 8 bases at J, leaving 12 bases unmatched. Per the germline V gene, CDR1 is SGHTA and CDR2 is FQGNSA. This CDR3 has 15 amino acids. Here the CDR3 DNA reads TGTGCCAGCAGTCCCGGGGGACAGGGGCGGAAGGGCTACACCTTC. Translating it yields CASSPGGQGRKGYTF.

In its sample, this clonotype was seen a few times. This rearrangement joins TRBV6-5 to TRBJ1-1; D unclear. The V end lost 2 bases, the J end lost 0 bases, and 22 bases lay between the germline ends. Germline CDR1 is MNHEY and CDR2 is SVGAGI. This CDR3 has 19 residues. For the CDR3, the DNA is TGTGCCAGCAGTTACGTAATGGGTACAGCCATGCGGGTGAACACTGAAGCTTTCTTT. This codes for CASSYVMGTAMRVNTEAFF.

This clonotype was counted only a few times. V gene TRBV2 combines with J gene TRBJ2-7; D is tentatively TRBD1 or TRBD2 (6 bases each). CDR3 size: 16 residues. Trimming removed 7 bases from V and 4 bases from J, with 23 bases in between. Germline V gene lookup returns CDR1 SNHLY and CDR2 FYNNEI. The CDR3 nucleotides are TGTGCCAGCATCTTTCCGACGCACGGGGGCCTTTACGAGCAGTACTTC. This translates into CASIFPTHGGLYEQYF.

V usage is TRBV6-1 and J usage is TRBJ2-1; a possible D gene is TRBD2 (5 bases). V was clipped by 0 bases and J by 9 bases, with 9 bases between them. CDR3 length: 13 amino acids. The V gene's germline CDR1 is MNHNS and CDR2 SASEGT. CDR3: CASSEAAEGEQFF. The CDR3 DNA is TGTGCCAGCAGTGAAGCCGCCGAGGGTGAGCAGTTCTTC.

CDR3 DNA: TGCAGTGCCGGGGTCGCAGGGCCTTCTTCAGGGTATGGCTACACCTTC. Protein sequence: CSAGVAGPSSGYGYTF. This rearrangement joins TRBV20-1 to TRBJ1-2; weak D call: TRBD1 (5 bases). Germline lookup yields CDR1 DFQATT and CDR2 SNEGSKA (reference sequence). The CDR3 spans 16 residues. Trimming took off 6 bases at V and 5 bases at J, with 25 bases between the two ends.

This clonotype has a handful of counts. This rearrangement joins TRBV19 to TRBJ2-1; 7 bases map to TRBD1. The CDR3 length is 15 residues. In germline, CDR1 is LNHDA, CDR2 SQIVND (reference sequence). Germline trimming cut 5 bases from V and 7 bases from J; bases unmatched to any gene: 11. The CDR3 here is CASSQKGQRWNEQFF. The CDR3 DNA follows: TGTGCCAGTAGTCAAAAGGGACAGAGATGGAATGAGCAGTTCTTC.

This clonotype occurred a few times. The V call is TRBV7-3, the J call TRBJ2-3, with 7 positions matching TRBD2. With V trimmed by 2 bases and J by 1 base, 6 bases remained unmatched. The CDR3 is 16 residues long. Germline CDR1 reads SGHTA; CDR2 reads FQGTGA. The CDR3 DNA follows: TGTGCCAGCAGCTTAGGTATCGCGGGGGGCACAGATACGCAGTATTTT. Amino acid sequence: CASSLGIAGGTDTQYF. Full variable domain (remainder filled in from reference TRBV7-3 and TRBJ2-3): GAGVSQTPSNKVTEKGKYVELRCDPISGHTALYWYRQSLGQGPEFLIYFQGTGAADDSGLPNDRFFAVRPEGSVSTLKIQRTERGDSAVYLCASSLGIAGGTDTQYFGPGTRLTVL.

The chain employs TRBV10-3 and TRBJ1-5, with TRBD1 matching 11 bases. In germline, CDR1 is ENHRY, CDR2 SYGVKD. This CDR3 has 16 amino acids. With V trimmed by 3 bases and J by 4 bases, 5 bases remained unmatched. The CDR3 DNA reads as TGTGCCATCAGTGACTCGGGACAGGGGGGGAATCAGCCCCAGCATTTT. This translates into CAISDSGQGGNQPQHF.

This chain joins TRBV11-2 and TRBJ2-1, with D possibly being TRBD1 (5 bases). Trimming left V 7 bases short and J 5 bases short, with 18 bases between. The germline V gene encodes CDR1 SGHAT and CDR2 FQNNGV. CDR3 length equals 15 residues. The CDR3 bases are TGTGCCAGCATCTCATCGGACATTGGAGACAATGAGCAGTTCTTC. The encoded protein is CASISSDIGDNEQFF.

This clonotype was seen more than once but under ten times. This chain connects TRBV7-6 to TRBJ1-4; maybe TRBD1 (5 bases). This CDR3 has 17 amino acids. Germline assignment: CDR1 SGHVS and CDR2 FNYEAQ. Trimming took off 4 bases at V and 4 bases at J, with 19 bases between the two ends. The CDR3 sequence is CASSYSSSGEDNEKLFF. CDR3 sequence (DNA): TGTGCCAGCAGCTACTCGAGCTCGGGGGAAGATAATGAAAAACTGTTTTTT.

The CDR3 reads CASSLYPSDTEAFF. The CDR3 coding sequence is TGTGCCAGCAGCTTATATCCGTCGGACACTGAAGCTTTCTTT. The chain couples TRBV7-9 to TRBJ1-1, with D unresolved. Trimming pared 2 bases from V and 3 bases from J, leaving 10 bases between. Germline V gene lookup returns CDR1 SEHNR and CDR2 FQNEAQ (reference sequence). This CDR3 contains 14 residues.